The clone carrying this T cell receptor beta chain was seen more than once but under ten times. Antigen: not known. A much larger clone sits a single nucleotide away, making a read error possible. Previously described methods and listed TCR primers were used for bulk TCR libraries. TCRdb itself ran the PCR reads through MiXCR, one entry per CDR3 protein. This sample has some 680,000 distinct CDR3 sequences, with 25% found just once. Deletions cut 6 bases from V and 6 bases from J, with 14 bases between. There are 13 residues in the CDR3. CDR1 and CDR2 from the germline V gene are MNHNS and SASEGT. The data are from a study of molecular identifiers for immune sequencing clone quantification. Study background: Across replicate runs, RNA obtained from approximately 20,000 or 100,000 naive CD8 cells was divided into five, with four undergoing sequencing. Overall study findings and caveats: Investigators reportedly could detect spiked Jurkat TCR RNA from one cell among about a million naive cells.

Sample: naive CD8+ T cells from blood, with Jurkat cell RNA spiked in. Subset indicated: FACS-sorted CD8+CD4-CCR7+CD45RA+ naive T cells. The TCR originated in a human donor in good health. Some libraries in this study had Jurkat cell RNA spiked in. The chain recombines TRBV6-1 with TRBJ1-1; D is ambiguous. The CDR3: CASRINSNAEAFF. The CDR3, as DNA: TGTGCCAGCAGGATAAATTCCAACGCTGAAGCTTTCTTT.